Each of the 30 T cell receptor beta chains below was sequenced from the same sample in a study of response to subunit inactivated influenza vaccine. Via MiXCR, TCRdb re-called the RT-PCR reads, giving one row per CDR3 protein. This table has more than 450,000 distinct CDR3 sequences, approximately 12% appearing once. The sequencing used PBMCs from blood, collected on the day of vaccination. These receptors came from a man aged 45 to 65 who received an inactivated influenza vaccine.

This clonotype showed up just a few times. V and J are TRBV24-1 and TRBJ2-1, with 9 bases identical to TRBD1. The CDR3 runs to 14 residues. Germline V lookup: CDR1 KGHDR, CDR2 SFDVKD. J gave up 7 bases and V 3 bases, and 3 bases lay outside the gene matches. This CDR3 is CATSDPGTGNEQFF. CDR3 coding DNA: TGTGCCACCAGTGATCCCGGGACAGGGAATGAGCAGTTCTTC.

In DNA form, the CDR3 reads TGCAGTGCCTCGAGCCAGGGGAACGAGCAGTACTTC. This encodes CSASSQGNEQYF. This rearrangement joins TRBV20-1 to TRBJ2-7; D is possibly TRBD1 (6 bases). Trimming removed 6 bases at V and 5 bases at J, with 14 bases between. The CDR3 loop spans 12 amino acids. Germline assignment: CDR1 DFQATT and CDR2 SNEGSKA (reference sequence).

The chain carries TRBV29-1 and TRBJ2-2; 10 nucleotides match TRBD1. In germline, CDR1 is SQVTM, CDR2 ANQGSEA. The J segment lost 1 base and the V segment lost 2 bases, leaving 4 bases of the junction unmatched. The CDR3 contains 16 residues. The chain's CDR3 is CSVETRDRGNTGELFF. The CDR3 region has the DNA TGCAGCGTTGAAACCCGGGACAGGGGGAACACCGGGGAGCTGTTTTTT.

The chain combines TRBV27 with TRBJ1-1; D is perhaps TRBD1 (5 bases). The length of the CDR3 is 14 residues. CDR1 and CDR2 (germline): MNHEY, SMNVEV (reference sequence). Trimming pared 5 bases from V and 6 bases from J, leaving 16 bases between. The DNA of the CDR3 is TGTGCCAGCAGTCCAACGGGACTAGGGGCTGAAGCTTTCTTT. Protein product: CASSPTGLGAEAFF.

This rearrangement joins TRBV5-1 to TRBJ2-1; TRBD2 aligns across 7 bases. Trimming removed 1 base from V and 0 bases from J; junction bases left unmatched: 4. Germline V gives CDR1 SGHRS, CDR2 YFSETQ. The CDR3 is 16 residues long. The CDR3 DNA sequence: TGCGCCAGCAGCTTGCTAGCGGAAATCTCCTACAATGAGCAGTTCTTC. Its protein is CASSLLAEISYNEQFF.

DNA for the CDR3: TGCAGTGCTAGAGATCGGGAAACTGAGCAGTTCTTC. Translating it yields CSARDRETEQFF. This chain connects TRBV20-1 to TRBJ2-1; a weak D match, TRBD2 (5 bases). The CDR3 consists of 12 residues. Per the germline V gene, CDR1 is DFQATT and CDR2 is SNEGSKA (reference sequence). The V and J ends lost 0 bases and 9 bases respectively, with 9 bases between them.

The chain couples TRBV5-6 to TRBJ2-1; no firm D call. The CDR3 is made up of 14 amino acids. Germline-derived CDR1 and CDR2 are SGHDT and YYEEEE. V dropped 2 bases and J dropped 6 bases, with 12 bases sitting between them. The CDR3 here is CASSLNYLSNEQFF. CDR3 DNA sequence: TGTGCCAGCAGCTTAAACTACCTATCCAATGAGCAGTTCTTC. The variable domain in full, with the rest retrieved from reference TRBV5-6 and TRBJ2-1, is DAGVTQSPTHLIKTRGQQVTLRCSPKSGHDTVSWYQQALGQGPQFIFQYYEEEERQRGNFPDRFSGHQFPNYSSELNVNALLLGDSALYLCASSLNYLSNEQFFGPGTRLTVL.

This chain links TRBV4-1 with TRBJ2-7, with TRBD2 matching 8 bases. The germline V gene has CDR1 MGHRA and CDR2 YSYEKL. V trimming: 3 bases; J trimming: 4 bases; junction bases outside the gene matches: 11. The CDR3 runs 16 residues. Written as DNA, the CDR3 is TGCGCCAGCAGCCATAGCCCCGTGCTAGCGGGTTACGAGCAGTACTTC. It encodes CASSHSPVLAGYEQYF.

This clonotype was seen only once. The chain links TRBV3-1 to TRBJ2-3; TRBD2 is a possible D gene (6 bases). From germline, CDR1 is LGHDT and CDR2 YNNKEL (reference sequence). V lost 3 bases to trimming and J lost 4 bases, with 11 bases between them. This CDR3 has 14 amino acids. Here the CDR3 reads CASSHPGLSDTQYF. The DNA for the CDR3 is TGTGCCAGCAGCCACCCGGGACTTTCAGATACGCAGTATTTT.

This clonotype was counted a few times. The J gene is TRBJ2-7, the V gene TRBV10-3; D is possibly TRBD1 or TRBD2 (5 bases each). Germline V gene data show CDR1 as ENHRY and CDR2 as SYGVKD. The CDR3 is 12 residues long. V lost 11 bases, J lost 4 bases, and 15 bases lay in between. The CDR3, as DNA: TGTGCCGCCAAGGGGAGTGAGTACGAGCAGTACTTC. Residues: CAAKGSEYEQYF.

The chain links TRBV24-1 to TRBJ2-2, with 15 positions matching TRBD2. CDR1 is KGHDR and CDR2 is SFDVKD in the germline V gene. This CDR3 spans 18 amino acids. V trimming: 4 bases; J trimming: 5 bases; junction bases outside the gene matches: 7. This CDR3 is CATSDSGLAGGRTGELFF. The CDR3 DNA follows: TGTGCCACCAGTGACTCGGGACTAGCGGGAGGAAGAACCGGGGAGCTGTTTTTT.

V and J are TRBV4-3 and TRBJ1-1; D possibly corresponds to TRBD1 (6 bases). Trimming shortened V by 4 bases and J by 6 bases, and 21 bases separated the two germline ends. Looked up from germline, CDR1 is LGHNA and CDR2 is YSLEER. The CDR3 covers 16 residues. CDR3 bases: TGCGCCAGCAGCCGAGAACCGGGACAATTATTTTCTGAAGCTTTCTTT. Residues: CASSREPGQLFSEAFF.

The rearrangement uses TRBV18 and TRBJ1-1; D gene ambiguous. Germline V gene data show CDR1 as KGHSH and CDR2 as LQKENI. V dropped 2 bases and J dropped 8 bases, with 15 bases sitting between them. This CDR3 has 14 residues. In DNA form, the CDR3 reads TGTGCCAGCTCACCAGAACCGGGGTCCTCCGAAGCTTTCTTT. Translation: CASSPEPGSSEAFF.

The J gene is TRBJ2-1, the V gene TRBV5-4; maybe TRBD2 (6 bases). The ends were cut back, 0 bases at V and 4 bases at J, with 11 bases in the middle. This CDR3 region has 15 residues. The germline V gene encodes CDR1 SGHNT and CDR2 YYREEE (reference sequence). CDR3 residues: CASSLGDAGYNEQFF. DNA for the CDR3: TGTGCCAGCAGCTTGGGGGACGCGGGGTACAATGAGCAGTTCTTC.

This sequence joins TRBV5-1 and TRBJ2-7; TRBD1 agrees at 7 bases. Germline-derived CDR1 and CDR2 are SGHRS and YFSETQ. CDR3 length: 13 residues. V lost 3 bases to trimming and J lost 3 bases; unmatched junction nucleotides: 3. The CDR3 reads CASSYDRDYEQYF. Written as DNA, the CDR3 is TGCGCCAGCAGCTACGACAGGGACTACGAGCAGTACTTC.

The V call is TRBV9, the J call TRBJ2-5; 9 bases are shared with TRBD1. The CDR3 covers 19 residues. In germline, CDR1 is SGDLS, CDR2 YYNGEE. Unmatched junction bases numbered 13, after V lost 0 bases and J lost 1 base. CDR3 region: CASSVAPPGQGTPQETQYF. Here the CDR3 DNA reads TGTGCCAGCAGCGTAGCCCCGCCAGGACAGGGGACACCCCAAGAGACCCAGTACTTC.

Ten or more counts support this clonotype. V is TRBV7-2 and J is TRBJ1-4; possibly TRBD1 for D (5 bases). Per germline, CDR1 SGHTA and CDR2 FQGNSA. The V end lost 5 bases, the J end lost 0 bases, and 7 bases lay between the germline ends. This CDR3 is built from 14 residues. CDR3 sequence (DNA): TGTGCCAGCAGCGGGACGGCAACTAATGAAAAACTGTTTTTT. This codes for CASSGTATNEKLFF.

This clonotype was recorded many times. This chain connects TRBV6-5 to TRBJ2-1; no reliable D call. In germline, CDR1 is MNHEY, CDR2 SVGAGI. The CDR3 contains 15 residues. V lost 0 bases and J lost 6, with 12 bases in between. The CDR3 DNA reads as TGTGCCAGCAGTTACTCGATAGGGCTCAGCAATGAGCAGTTCTTC. Translation gives CASSYSIGLSNEQFF.

The sample holds many counts of this clonotype. The chain employs TRBV12-3 or TRBV12-4 and TRBJ2-3, with 13 bases that match TRBD2. The CDR3 is 18 residues long. V shed 10 bases and J 1 base; nucleotides not matched to a gene: 14. For the CDR3, the DNA is TGTGCCACGACAAAGACTAGCGGGGGGTTCGGACGCACAGATACGCAGTATTTT. Encoded protein: CATTKTSGGFGRTDTQYF.

This clonotype was counted a few times. The chain is built from TRBV7-2 and TRBJ1-6, with unresolved D. The V end lost 2 bases, the J end lost 7 bases, and 15 bases lay between the germline ends. Germline CDR1 and CDR2: SGHTA and FQGNSA. The CDR3 contains 16 residues. The CDR3 DNA is TGTGCCAGCAGCTTAAGGAGCCCCGTAGGAAATTCACCCCTCCACTTT. Its translation: CASSLRSPVGNSPLHF.

V and J are TRBV12-3 or TRBV12-4 and TRBJ2-5, with a weak D call TRBD1 (6 bases). Trimming left V 3 bases short and J 4 bases short, with 12 bases between. The CDR3 consists of 14 residues. CDR3 nucleotide sequence: TGTGCCAGCAGTTTCCAGGGGACCCCAGAGACCCAGTACTTC. Its translation is CASSFQGTPETQYF.

The sample holds a few counts of this clonotype. The rearrangement uses TRBV27 and TRBJ2-2; perhaps TRBD2 as D (7 bases). Per the germline V gene, CDR1 is MNHEY and CDR2 is SMNVEV (reference sequence). CDR3 length equals 20 residues. V dropped 2 bases and J dropped 7 bases, with 29 bases sitting between them. CDR3 DNA sequence: TGTGCCAGCAGTTTACTATTGGGGGGGGGCGAGTTCGAACAGGACGGGGAGCTGTTTTTT. This codes for CASSLLLGGGEFEQDGELFF.

This clonotype occurred a few times. This chain connects TRBV5-1 to TRBJ1-4; D gene unclear. V lost 1 base, J lost 7 bases, and 14 bases lay in between. This CDR3 region has 15 residues. The germline CDR1 and CDR2 sequences are SGHRS and YFSETQ. CDR3 nucleotides: TGCGCCAGCAGCTTGACTGACCGCCCTGTTGAAAAACTGTTTTTT. Protein: CASSLTDRPVEKLFF.

This clonotype was observed a few times. The chain combines TRBV19 with TRBJ2-7; D could derive from TRBD1 or TRBD2 (5 bases each). The V gene's germline CDR1 is LNHDA and CDR2 SQIVND (reference sequence). The CDR3 is 13 residues long. Trimming cost V 6 bases and J 3 bases, with 12 bases left between them. CDR3 sequence reads: CASRKRDGYEQYF. The CDR3 DNA is TGTGCCAGTAGAAAAAGGGACGGCTACGAGCAGTACTTC. Full variable domain (outside the CDR3, taken from reference TRBV19 and TRBJ2-7): DGGITQSPKYLFRKEGQNVTLSCEQNLNHDAMYWYRQDPGQGLRLIYYSQIVNDFQKGDIAEGYSVSREKKESFPLTVTSAQKNPTAFYLCASRKRDGYEQYFGPGTRLTVT.

This clonotype occurred a few times. V gene TRBV5-6 combines with J gene TRBJ1-5; D gene unclear. Trimming stripped 1 base from V and 0 bases from J, with 11 bases between. This CDR3 comprises 16 residues. Germline V gene lookup returns CDR1 SGHDT and CDR2 YYEEEE. CDR3 in amino acids: CASSLFTEYSNQPQHF. The CDR3 DNA reads as TGTGCCAGCAGCTTGTTCACAGAGTATAGCAATCAGCCCCAGCATTTT.

This chain connects TRBV5-1 to TRBJ2-7; no clear D. Trimming removed 0 bases at V and 6 bases at J, with 13 bases between. The germline gives CDR1 SGHRS, CDR2 YFSETQ. This CDR3 is built from 14 residues. CDR3 DNA sequence: TGCGCCAGCAGCTTGGATCAGGACCTCCCCGAGCAGTACTTC. It encodes CASSLDQDLPEQYF.

V is TRBV12-3 or TRBV12-4 and J is TRBJ1-5; 8 bases match TRBD1. The ends lost 4 bases at V and 0 bases at J; junction bases unmatched: 11. The CDR3 is made up of 18 amino acids. The CDR3 DNA sequence: TGTGCCAGCAGTTCCGGAGGACAGGGAGCTTATAGCAATCAGCCCCAGCATTTT. The encoded protein is CASSSGGQGAYSNQPQHF.

The chain links TRBV7-9 to TRBJ2-4; TRBD1 matches 7 bases. Germline loops: CDR1 SEHNR, CDR2 FQNEAQ (reference sequence). Trimming at V came to 1 base and at J to 8 bases, leaving 5 bases not matched to a gene. This CDR3 is built from 14 residues. This CDR3 reads CASSLEGGVHIQYF. The CDR3, as DNA: TGTGCCAGCAGCTTAGAAGGGGGCGTACACATTCAGTACTTC.

The rearrangement joins TRBV12-3 or TRBV12-4 to TRBJ1-5; 10 nucleotides line up with TRBD1. CDR3 length: 18 amino acids. The V gene end was trimmed by 5 bases and the J gene end by 0 bases; junction bases not matched to a gene: 10. The CDR3: CASSPWGQGFYSNQPQHF. The CDR3 DNA reads TGTGCCAGCAGTCCGTGGGGACAGGGGTTTTATAGCAATCAGCCCCAGCATTTT.

This rearrangement joins TRBV19 to TRBJ2-2, with TRBD2 matching 12 bases. Losses at the gene ends were 9 bases for V and 4 bases for J; bases not matched to a gene: 12. This CDR3 has 17 amino acids. The germline gives CDR1 LNHDA, CDR2 SQIVND (reference sequence). The CDR3 sequence: CASTRGLAGRGTGELFF. Here the CDR3 DNA reads TGTGCCAGCACCCGCGGACTAGCGGGAAGGGGCACCGGGGAGCTGTTTTTT.